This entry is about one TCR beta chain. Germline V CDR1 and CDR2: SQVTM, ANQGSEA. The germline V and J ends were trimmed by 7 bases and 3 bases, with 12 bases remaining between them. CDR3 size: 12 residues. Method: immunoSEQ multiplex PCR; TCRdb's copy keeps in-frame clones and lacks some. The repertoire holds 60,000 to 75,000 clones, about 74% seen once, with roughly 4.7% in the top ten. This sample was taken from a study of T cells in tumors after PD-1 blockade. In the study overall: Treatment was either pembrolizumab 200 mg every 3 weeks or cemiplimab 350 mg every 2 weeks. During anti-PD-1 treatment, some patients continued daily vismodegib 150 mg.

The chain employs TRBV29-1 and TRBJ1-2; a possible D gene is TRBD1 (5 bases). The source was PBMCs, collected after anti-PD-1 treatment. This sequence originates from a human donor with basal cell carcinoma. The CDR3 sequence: CSGGDGDYGYTF. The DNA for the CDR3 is TGCAGCGGGGGGGACGGGGACTATGGCTACACCTTC.